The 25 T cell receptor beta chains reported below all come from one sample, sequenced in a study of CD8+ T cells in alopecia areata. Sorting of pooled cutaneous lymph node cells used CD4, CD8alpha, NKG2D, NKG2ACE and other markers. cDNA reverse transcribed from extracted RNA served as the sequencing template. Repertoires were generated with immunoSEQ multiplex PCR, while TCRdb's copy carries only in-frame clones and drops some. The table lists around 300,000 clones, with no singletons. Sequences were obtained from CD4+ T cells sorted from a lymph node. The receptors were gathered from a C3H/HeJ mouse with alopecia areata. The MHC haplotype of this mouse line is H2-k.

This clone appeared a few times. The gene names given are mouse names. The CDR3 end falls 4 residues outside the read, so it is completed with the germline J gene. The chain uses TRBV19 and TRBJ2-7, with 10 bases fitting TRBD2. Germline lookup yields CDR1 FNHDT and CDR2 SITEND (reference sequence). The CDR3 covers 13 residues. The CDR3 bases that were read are TGTGCCAGCACAGACTGGGGGGATTAT. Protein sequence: CASTDWGDY. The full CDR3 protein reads CASTDWGDYEQYF.

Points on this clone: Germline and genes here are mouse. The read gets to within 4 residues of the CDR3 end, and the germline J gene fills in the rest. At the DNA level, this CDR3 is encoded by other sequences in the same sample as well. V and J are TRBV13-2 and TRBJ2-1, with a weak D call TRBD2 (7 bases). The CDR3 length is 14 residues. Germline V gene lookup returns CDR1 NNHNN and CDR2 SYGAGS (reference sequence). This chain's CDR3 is CASGAGGRGAEQFF. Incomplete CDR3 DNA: TGTGCCAGCGGTGCGGGGGGGAGGGGGGCT.

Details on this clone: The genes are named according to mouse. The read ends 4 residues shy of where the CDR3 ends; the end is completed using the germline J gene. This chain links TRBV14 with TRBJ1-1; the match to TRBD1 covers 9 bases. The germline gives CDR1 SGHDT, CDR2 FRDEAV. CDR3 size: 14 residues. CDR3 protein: CASRTGTGTTEVFF. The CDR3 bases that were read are TGTGCCAGCAGAACCGGGACAGGGACGACA.

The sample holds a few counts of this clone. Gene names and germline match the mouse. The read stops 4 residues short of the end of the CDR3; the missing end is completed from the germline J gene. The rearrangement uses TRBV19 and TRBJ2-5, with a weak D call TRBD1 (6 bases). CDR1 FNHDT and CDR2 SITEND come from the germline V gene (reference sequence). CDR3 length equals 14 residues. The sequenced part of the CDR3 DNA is TGTGCCAGCAGTATTTGGCAGGGGCCAGAC. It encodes CASSIWQGPD. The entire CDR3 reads CASSIWQGPDTQYF.

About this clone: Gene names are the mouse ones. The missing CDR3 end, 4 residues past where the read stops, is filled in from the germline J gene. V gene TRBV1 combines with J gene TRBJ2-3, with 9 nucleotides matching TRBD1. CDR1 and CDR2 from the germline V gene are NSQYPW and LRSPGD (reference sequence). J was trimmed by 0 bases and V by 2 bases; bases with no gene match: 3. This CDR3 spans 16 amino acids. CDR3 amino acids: CTCSANRGRSAETLYF. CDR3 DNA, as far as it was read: TGCACCTGCAGTGCAAACAGGGGGCGTAGTGCAGAA. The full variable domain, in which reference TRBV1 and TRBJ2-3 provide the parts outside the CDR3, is VTLLEQNPRWRLVPRGQAVNLRCILKNSQYPWMSWYQQDLQKQLQWLFTLRSPGDKEVKSLPGADYLATRVTDTELRLQVANMSQGRTLYCTCSANRGRSAETLYFGSGTRLTVL.

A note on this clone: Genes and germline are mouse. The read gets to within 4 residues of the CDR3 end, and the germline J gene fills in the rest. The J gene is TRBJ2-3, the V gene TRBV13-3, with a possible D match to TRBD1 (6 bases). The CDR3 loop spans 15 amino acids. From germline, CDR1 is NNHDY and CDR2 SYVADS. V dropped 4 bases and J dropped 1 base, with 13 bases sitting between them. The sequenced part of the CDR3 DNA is TGTGCCAGCAGTCTCCTCAGGGGAGGTGCAGAA. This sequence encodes CASSLLRGGAE. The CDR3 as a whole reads CASSLLRGGAETLYF.

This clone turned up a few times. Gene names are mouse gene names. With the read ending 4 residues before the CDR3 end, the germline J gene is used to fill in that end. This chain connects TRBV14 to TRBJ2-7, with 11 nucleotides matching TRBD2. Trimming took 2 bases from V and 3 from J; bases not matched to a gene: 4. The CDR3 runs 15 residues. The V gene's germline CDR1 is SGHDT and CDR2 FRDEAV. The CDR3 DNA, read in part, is TGTGCCAGCAGTTTTTGGGACTGGGGGAACTAT. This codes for CASSFWDWGNY. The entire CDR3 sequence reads CASSFWDWGNYEQYF. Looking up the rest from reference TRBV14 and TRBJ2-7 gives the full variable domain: EAGVTQSPRYAVLQEGQAVSFWCDPISGHDTLYWYQQPRDQGPQLLVYFRDEAVIDNSQLPSDRFSAVRPKGTNSTLKIQSAKQGDTATYLCASSFWDWGNYEQYFGPGTRLTVL.

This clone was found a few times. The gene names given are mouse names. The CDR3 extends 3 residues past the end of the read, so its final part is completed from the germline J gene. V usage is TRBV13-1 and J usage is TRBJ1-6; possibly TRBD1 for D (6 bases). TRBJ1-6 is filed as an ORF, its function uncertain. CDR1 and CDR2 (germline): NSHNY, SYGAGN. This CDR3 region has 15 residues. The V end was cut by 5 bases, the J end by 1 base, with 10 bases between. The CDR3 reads CASRTTGSYNSPLYF. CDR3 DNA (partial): TGTGCCAGCAGGACCACAGGGTCCTATAATTCGCCC.

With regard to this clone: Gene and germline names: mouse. CDR3 DNA (partial): TGTGCTAGCAGTAGAGATGGGACAGGGGGCGGCACA. It yields the protein CASSRDGTGGGT. The whole CDR3 protein is CASSRDGTGGGTEVFF. V usage is TRBV17 and J usage is TRBJ1-1; 12 positions agree with TRBD1. Read sequence stops 4 residues before the CDR3 end, and the germline J gene provides the missing end. Per the germline V gene, CDR1 is MNHDT and CDR2 is YYDKIL. The CDR3 has 16 residues. V was pared by 0 bases and J by 4 bases, with 3 bases of the junction left unmatched.

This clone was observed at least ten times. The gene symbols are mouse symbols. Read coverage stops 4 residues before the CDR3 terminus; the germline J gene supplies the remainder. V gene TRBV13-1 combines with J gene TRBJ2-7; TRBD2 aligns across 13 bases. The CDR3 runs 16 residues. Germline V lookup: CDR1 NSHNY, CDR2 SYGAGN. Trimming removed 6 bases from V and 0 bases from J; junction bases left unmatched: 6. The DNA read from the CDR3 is TGTGCCAGCAACCGGGACTGGGGGGGGAGCTCCTAT. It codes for CASNRDWGGSSY. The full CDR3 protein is CASNRDWGGSSYEQYF.

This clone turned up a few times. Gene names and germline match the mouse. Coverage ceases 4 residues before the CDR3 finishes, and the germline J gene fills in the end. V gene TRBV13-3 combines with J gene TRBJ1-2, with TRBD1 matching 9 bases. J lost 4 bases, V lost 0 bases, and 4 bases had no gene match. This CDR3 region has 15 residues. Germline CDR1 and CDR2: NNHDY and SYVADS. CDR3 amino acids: CASSDAGTGFSDYTF. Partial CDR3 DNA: TGTGCCAGCAGTGATGCAGGGACAGGGTTCTCC.

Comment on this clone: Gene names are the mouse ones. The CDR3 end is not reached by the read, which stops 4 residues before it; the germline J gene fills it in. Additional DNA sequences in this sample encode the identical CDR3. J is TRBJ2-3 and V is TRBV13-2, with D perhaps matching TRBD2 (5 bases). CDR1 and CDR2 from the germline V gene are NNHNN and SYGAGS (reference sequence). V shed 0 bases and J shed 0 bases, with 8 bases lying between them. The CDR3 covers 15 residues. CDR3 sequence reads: CASGDAWTSAETLYF. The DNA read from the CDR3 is TGTGCCAGCGGTGATGCCTGGACTAGTGCAGAA.

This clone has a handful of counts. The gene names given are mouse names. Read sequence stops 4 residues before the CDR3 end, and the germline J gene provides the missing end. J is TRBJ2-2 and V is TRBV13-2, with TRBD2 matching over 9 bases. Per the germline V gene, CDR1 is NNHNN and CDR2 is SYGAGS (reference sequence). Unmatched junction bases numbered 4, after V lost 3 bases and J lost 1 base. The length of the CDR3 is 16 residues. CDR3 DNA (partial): TGTGCCAGCGGTGTCCTGGGGGGGGTAAACACCGGG. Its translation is CASGVLGGVNTG. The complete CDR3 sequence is CASGVLGGVNTGQLYF.

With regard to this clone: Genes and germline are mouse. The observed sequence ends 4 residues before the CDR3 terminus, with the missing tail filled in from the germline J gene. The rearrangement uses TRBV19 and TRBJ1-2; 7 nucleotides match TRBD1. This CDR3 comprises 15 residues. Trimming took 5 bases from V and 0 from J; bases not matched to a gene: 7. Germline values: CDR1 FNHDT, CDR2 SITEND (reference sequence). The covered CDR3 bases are TGTGCCAGCAGCCCCCGGGACAGATCAAACTCC. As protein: CASSPRDRSNS. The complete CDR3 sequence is CASSPRDRSNSDYTF.

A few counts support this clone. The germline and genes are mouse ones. Here the CDR3 reads CASSMGTGVSSYEQYF. The covered CDR3 bases are TGTGCCAGCAGTATGGGGACTGGGGTTAGCTCCTAT. V usage is TRBV19 and J usage is TRBJ2-7; TRBD2 matches at 10 bases. The read gets to within 4 residues of the CDR3 end, and the germline J gene fills in the rest. V shed 2 bases and J 0 bases; nucleotides not matched to a gene: 5. Per germline, CDR1 FNHDT and CDR2 SITEND (reference sequence). This CDR3 has 16 residues. Using reference TRBV19 and TRBJ2-7 for the parts outside the CDR3, the full variable domain is GGIITQTPKFLIGQEGQKLTLKCQQNFNHDTMYWYRQDSGKGLRLIYYSITENDLQKGDLSEGYDASREKKSSFSLTVTSAQKNEMAVFLCASSMGTGVSSYEQYFGPGTRLTVL.

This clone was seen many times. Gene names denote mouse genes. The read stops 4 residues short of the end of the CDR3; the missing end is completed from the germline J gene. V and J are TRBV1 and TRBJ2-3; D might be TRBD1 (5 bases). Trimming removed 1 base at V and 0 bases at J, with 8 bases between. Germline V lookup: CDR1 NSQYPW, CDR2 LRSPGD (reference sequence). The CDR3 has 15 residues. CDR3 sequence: CTCSAATASAETLYF. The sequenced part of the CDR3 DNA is TGCACCTGCAGTGCAGCGACAGCTAGTGCAGAA.

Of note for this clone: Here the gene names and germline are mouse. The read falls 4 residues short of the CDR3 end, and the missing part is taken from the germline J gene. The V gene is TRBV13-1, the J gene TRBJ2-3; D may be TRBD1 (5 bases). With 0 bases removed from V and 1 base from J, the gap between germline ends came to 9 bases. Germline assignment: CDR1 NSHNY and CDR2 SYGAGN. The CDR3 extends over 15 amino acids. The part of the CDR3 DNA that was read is TGTGCCAGCAGTGATGTCAGGGAGGGTGCAGAA. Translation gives CASSDVREGAE. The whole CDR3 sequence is CASSDVREGAETLYF.

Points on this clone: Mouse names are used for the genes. The CDR3 reads CASSDAVGSNTLYF. Partial CDR3 DNA: TGTGCCAGCAGTGATGCAGTGGGGTCGAAC. V and J are TRBV13-1 and TRBJ2-4, with D perhaps TRBD2 (5 bases). Read data end 4 residues before the CDR3 end; the end is taken from the germline J gene. The CDR3 length is 14 residues. Germline V CDR1 and CDR2: NSHNY, SYGAGN.

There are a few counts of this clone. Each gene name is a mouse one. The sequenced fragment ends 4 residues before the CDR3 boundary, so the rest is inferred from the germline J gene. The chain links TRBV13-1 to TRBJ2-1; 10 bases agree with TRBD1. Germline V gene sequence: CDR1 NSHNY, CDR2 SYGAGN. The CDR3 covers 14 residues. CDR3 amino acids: CASRLRDRGAEQFF. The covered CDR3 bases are TGTGCCAGCAGACTCCGGGACAGGGGAGCT.

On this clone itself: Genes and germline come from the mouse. Partial CDR3 DNA: TGTGCCAGCAGCCAACCGGGGGGCTCC. Its translation is CASSQPGGS. The CDR3, in full, reads CASSQPGGSDYTF. The J gene is TRBJ1-2, the V gene TRBV5, with D perhaps matching TRBD1 (5 bases). The CDR3 extends 4 residues past the end of the read, so its final part is completed from the germline J gene. The ends were cut back, 2 bases at V and 4 bases at J, with 8 bases in the middle. Germline V gives CDR1 LGHNA, CDR2 YNLKQL (reference sequence). The CDR3 is made up of 13 amino acids.

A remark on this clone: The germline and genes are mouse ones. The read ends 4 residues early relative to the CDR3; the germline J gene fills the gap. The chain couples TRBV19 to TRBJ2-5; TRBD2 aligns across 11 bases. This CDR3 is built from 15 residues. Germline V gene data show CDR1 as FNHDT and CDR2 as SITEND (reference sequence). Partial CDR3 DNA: TGTGCCAGCAGTATAGAGGGGACTGGGGGAGAC. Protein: CASSIEGTGGD. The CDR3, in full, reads CASSIEGTGGDTQYF. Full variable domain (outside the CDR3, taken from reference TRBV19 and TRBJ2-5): GGIITQTPKFLIGQEGQKLTLKCQQNFNHDTMYWYRQDSGKGLRLIYYSITENDLQKGDLSEGYDASREKKSSFSLTVTSAQKNEMAVFLCASSIEGTGGDTQYFGPGTRLLVL.

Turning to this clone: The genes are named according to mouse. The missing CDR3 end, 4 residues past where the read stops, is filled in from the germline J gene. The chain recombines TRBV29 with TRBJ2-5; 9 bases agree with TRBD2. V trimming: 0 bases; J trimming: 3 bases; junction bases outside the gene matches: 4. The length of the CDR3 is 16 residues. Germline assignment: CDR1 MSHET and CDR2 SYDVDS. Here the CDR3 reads CASSLSTGGGQDTQYF. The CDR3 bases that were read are TGTGCTAGCAGTTTATCGACTGGGGGAGGTCAAGAC.

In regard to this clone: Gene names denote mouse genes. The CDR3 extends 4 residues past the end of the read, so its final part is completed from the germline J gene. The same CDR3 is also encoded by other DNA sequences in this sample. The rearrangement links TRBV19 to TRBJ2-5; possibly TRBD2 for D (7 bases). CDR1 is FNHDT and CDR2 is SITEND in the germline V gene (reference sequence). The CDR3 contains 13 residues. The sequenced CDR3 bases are TGTGCCAGCAGTATCGGGGGGCCCGAC. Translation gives CASSIGGPD. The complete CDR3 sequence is CASSIGGPDTQYF.

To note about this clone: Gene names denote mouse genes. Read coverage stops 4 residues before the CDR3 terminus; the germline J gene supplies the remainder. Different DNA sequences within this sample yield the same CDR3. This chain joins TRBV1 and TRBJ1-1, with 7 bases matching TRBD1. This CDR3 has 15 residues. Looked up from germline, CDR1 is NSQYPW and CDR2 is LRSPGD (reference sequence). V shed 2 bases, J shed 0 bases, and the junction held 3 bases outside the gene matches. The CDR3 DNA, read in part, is TGCACCTGCAGTGCACCGGGACAGACAAACACA. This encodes CTCSAPGQTNT. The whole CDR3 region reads CTCSAPGQTNTEVFF. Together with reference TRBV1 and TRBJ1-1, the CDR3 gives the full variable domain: VTLLEQNPRWRLVPRGQAVNLRCILKNSQYPWMSWYQQDLQKQLQWLFTLRSPGDKEVKSLPGADYLATRVTDTELRLQVANMSQGRTLYCTCSAPGQTNTEVFFGKGTRLTVV.

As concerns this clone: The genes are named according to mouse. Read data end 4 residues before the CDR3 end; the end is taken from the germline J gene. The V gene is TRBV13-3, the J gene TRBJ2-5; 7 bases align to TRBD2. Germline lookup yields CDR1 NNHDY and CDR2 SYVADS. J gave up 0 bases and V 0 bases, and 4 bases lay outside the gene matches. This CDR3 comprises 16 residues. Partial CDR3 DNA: TGTGCCAGCAGTGATGGGCTGGGGGATAACCAAGAC. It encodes CASSDGLGDNQD. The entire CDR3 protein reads CASSDGLGDNQDTQYF.